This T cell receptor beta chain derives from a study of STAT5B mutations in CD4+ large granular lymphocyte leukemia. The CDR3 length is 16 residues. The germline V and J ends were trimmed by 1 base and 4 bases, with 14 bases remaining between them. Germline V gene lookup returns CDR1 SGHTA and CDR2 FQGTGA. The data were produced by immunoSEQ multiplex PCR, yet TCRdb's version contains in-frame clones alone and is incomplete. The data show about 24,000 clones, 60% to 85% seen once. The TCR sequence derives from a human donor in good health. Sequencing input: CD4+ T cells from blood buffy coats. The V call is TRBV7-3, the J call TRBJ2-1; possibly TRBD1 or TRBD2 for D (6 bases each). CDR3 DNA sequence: TGTGCCAGCAGCTTAATATCCGGGGGCGGATACAATGAGCAGTTCTTC. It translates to CASSLISGGGYNEQFF.